This paragraph covers one TCR beta chain sequence. This record belongs to a study of cytomegalovirus exposure and HLA in healthy donors. Study as a whole: Roughly 85 million unique TCRs from HLA-typed donors were held in an early release of data.

Germline values: CDR1 KGHSH, CDR2 LQKENI. Unmatched junction bases numbered 6, after V lost 6 bases and J lost 5 bases. The CDR3 spans 14 residues. The primer mix had 60 Vbeta and 13 Jbeta primers. Generated by immunoSEQ multiplex PCR, the TCRdb table keeps only in-frame clones and is missing some. The sample's table shows some 150,000 clones. Material: PBMCs. The receptor was isolated from a man aged 35 to 55 in good health and CMV-seronegative. This chain joins TRBV18 and TRBJ2-7; 11 bases are a match to TRBD1. The CDR3 nucleotides are TGTGCCAGCTCCCAAGGACAGGGGGCCCACGAGCAGTACTTC. Translation: CASSQGQGAHEQYF.